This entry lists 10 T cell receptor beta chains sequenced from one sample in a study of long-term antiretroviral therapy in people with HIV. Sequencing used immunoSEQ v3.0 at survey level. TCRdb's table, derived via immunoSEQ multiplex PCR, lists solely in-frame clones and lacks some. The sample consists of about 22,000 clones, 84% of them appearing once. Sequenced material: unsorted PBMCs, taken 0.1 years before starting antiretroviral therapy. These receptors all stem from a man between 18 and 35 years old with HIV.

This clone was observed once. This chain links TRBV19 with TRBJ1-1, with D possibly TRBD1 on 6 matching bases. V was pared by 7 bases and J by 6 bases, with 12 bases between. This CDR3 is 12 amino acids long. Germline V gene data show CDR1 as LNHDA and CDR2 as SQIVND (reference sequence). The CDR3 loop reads CASKGAGAEAFF. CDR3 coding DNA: TGTGCCAGTAAAGGAGCAGGGGCTGAAGCTTTCTTT.

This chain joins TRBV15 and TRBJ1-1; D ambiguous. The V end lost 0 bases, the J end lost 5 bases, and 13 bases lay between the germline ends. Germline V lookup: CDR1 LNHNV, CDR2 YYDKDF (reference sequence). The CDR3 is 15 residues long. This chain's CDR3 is CATSRDFARGTEAFF. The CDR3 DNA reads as TGTGCCACCAGCAGAGATTTCGCCCGAGGGACTGAAGCTTTCTTT.

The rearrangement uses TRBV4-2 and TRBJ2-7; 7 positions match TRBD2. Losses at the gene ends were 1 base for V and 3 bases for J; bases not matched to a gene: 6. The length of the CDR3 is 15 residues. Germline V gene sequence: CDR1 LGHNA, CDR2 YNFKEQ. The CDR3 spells CASSQGTSEIYEQYF. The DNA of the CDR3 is TGTGCCAGCAGCCAAGGAACTAGCGAGATCTACGAGCAGTACTTC.

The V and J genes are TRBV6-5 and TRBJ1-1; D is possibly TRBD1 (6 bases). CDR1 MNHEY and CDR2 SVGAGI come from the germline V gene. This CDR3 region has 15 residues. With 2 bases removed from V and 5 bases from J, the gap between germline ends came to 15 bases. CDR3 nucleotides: TGTGCCAGCAGTTACGCCGCAGGGGCTCGGACTGAAGCTTTCTTT. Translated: CASSYAAGARTEAFF.

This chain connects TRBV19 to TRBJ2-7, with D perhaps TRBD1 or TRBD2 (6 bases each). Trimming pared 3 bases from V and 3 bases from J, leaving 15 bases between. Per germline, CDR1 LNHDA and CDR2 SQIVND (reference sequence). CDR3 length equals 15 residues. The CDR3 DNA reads TGTGCCAGTAGTATCGGGGGACACTCTATCTACGAGCAGTACTTC. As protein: CASSIGGHSIYEQYF.

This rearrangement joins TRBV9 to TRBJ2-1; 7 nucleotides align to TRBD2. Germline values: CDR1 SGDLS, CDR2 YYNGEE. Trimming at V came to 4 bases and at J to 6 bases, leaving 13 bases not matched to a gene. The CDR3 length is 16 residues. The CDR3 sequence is CASSQRAGDLFNEQFF. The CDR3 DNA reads TGTGCCAGCAGCCAGAGGGCGGGAGACCTCTTCAATGAGCAGTTCTTC.

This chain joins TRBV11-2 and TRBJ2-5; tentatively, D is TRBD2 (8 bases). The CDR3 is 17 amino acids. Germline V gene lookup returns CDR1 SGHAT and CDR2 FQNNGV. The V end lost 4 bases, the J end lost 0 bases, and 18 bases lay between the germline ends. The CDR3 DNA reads TGTGCCAGCAGCTCAGGGGGTCTTAGCGGGAACCAAGAGACCCAGTACTTC. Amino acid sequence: CASSSGGLSGNQETQYF.

CDR3: CASRGLAGETDTQYF. The DNA of the CDR3 is TGTGCCAGCCGAGGACTAGCGGGGGAGACAGATACGCAGTATTTT. The chain is built from TRBV6-1 and TRBJ2-3; 13 positions match TRBD2. The germline gives CDR1 MNHNS, CDR2 SASEGT. The V and J ends lost 8 bases and 3 bases, in that order; junction bases with no gene match: 5. CDR3 length equals 15 residues.

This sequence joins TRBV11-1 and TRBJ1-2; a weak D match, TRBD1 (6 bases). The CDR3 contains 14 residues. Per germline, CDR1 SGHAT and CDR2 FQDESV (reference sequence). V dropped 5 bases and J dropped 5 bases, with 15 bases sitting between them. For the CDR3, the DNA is TGTGCCAGCAGCCAGGACAGAGGGGGATATGGCTACACCTTC. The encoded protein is CASSQDRGGYGYTF.

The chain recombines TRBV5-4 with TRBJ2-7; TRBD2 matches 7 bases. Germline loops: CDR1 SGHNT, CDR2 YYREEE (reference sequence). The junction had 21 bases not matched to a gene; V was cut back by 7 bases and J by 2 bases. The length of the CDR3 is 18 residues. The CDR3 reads CASRPGRASGGRPYEQYF. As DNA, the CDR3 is TGTGCCAGCCGCCCTGGCAGGGCCTCGGGAGGCAGACCCTACGAGCAGTACTTC.